Listed below are T cell receptor beta chains from one sample, sequenced in a study of graft-versus-host responses after intestinal transplantation. Measured with immunoSEQ multiplex PCR; TCRdb has only the in-frame clones, and not every one. The sample has 20,000 to 25,000 clones, roughly 42% seen once. Here the sequenced sample was alloreactive CD4+ T cells from a mixed lymphocyte reaction culture, taken before intestinal transplant. The receptors originated from a human patient who received an intestinal transplant. CDR3s include the opening cysteine and the closing phenylalanine or tryptophan. The D gene is left open where the match is weak. Clone size is not always given. Where it is, it says once, few, many or a class for expanded clones.

d_call: TRBD2
clone_size: NA
v_call: TRBV5-1
j_call: TRBJ2-1
cdr3_nt: TGCGCCAGCAGCTTGGCCCTGGCCCCGGGCTCTAGCGGGGGGGCGAGGGAGCAGTTCTTC
cdr3_aa: CASSLALAPGSSGGAREQFF

d_call: NA
clone_size: NA
v_call: TRBV10-1
j_call: TRBJ2-1
cdr3_nt: TGCGCCAGCAGTGAGTCGGGAGTCAACAATGAGCAGTTCTTC
cdr3_aa: CASSESGVNNEQFF

d_call: NA
clone_size: few
v_call: TRBV11-2
j_call: TRBJ2-7
cdr3_nt: TGTGCCAGCAGCTTAAAAAGGGACTGGAGCGCTACGAAGCAGTACTTC
cdr3_aa: CASSLKRDWSATKQYF

d_call: NA
clone_size: once
v_call: TRBV7-2
j_call: TRBJ2-7
cdr3_nt: TGTGCCAGCAGCTTATACAATGAGCAGTACTTC
cdr3_aa: CASSLYNEQYF

d_call: TRBD1
clone_size: NA
v_call: TRBV5-1
j_call: TRBJ1-2
cdr3_nt: TGCGCCAGCAGCCCCCATCAGGACAGGGGGCTCTATGGCTACACCTTC
cdr3_aa: CASSPHQDRGLYGYTF

d_call: TRBD1
clone_size: few
v_call: TRBV9
j_call: TRBJ1-2
cdr3_nt: TGTGCCAGCAGCGTCTCCGGGACAGGGAACTATGGCTACACCTTC
cdr3_aa: CASSVSGTGNYGYTF

d_call: NA
clone_size: few
v_call: TRBV5-6
j_call: TRBJ1-1
cdr3_nt: TGTGCCAGCAGCTTCAGGGGATATAGTACTGAAGCTTTCTTT
cdr3_aa: CASSFRGYSTEAFF

d_call: TRBD1
clone_size: few
v_call: TRBV6-6
j_call: TRBJ1-3
cdr3_nt: TGTGCCAGCAGTTACAACAGGGGGATCACCACCATATATTTT
cdr3_aa: CASSYNRGITTIYF

d_call: NA
clone_size: few
v_call: TRBV25-1
j_call: TRBJ1-5
cdr3_nt: TGTGCCAGCAGTGAATCAGGGAGGGGTGGCAATCAGCCCCAGCATTTT
cdr3_aa: CASSESGRGGNQPQHF

d_call: NA
clone_size: few
v_call: TRBV21-1
j_call: TRBJ2-1
cdr3_nt: TGTGCCAGCAGGAGTGGGAGGACTGGGTCCTACAATGAGCAGTTCTTC
cdr3_aa: CASRSGRTGSYNEQFF

d_call: TRBD1
clone_size: NA
v_call: TRBV4-2
j_call: TRBJ1-1
cdr3_nt: TGTGCCAGCAGCCCACAGGGGGCTATGAACACTGAAGCTTTCTTT
cdr3_aa: CASSPQGAMNTEAFF

d_call: TRBD2
clone_size: NA
v_call: TRBV5-1
j_call: TRBJ2-7
cdr3_nt: TGCGCCAGCCGCAGGGCGGGAGCTCACTACGAGCAGTACTTC
cdr3_aa: CASRRAGAHYEQYF

d_call: NA
clone_size: few
v_call: TRBV2
j_call: TRBJ1-5
cdr3_nt: TGTGCCAGCAGTGAAGCGGAGGGGAGCAATCAGCCCCAGCATTTT
cdr3_aa: CASSEAEGSNQPQHF

d_call: NA
clone_size: NA
v_call: TRBV11-3
j_call: TRBJ2-5
cdr3_nt: TGTGCCAGCAGCTTAGCTGCAGGTGGGGAGACCCAGTACTTC
cdr3_aa: CASSLAAGGETQYF

d_call: NA
clone_size: NA
v_call: TRBV11-2
j_call: TRBJ1-2
cdr3_nt: TGTGCCAGCAGCACAAGGACACCCGCTAACTATGGCTACACCTTC
cdr3_aa: CASSTRTPANYGYTF

d_call: NA
clone_size: few
v_call: TRBV7-6
j_call: TRBJ2-5
cdr3_nt: TGTGCCAGCAGCTTAGCTTATGTCCAGGGACAAGAGACCCAGTACTTC
cdr3_aa: CASSLAYVQGQETQYF

d_call: NA
clone_size: few
v_call: TRBV6-5
j_call: TRBJ2-4
cdr3_nt: TGTGCCACTAGACAGGAACTAGCCAAAAACATTCAGTACTTC
cdr3_aa: CATRQELAKNIQYF

d_call: NA
clone_size: few
v_call: TRBV30
j_call: TRBJ2-3
cdr3_nt: TGTGCCTGGCAGGGATTGGGCACAGATACGCAGTATTTT
cdr3_aa: CAWQGLGTDTQYF

d_call: NA
clone_size: NA
v_call: TRBV5-1
j_call: TRBJ1-2
cdr3_nt: TGCGCCACTCGATGGGGGGATAACTATGGCTACACCTTC
cdr3_aa: CATRWGDNYGYTF

d_call: TRBD2
clone_size: NA
v_call: TRBV6-5
j_call: TRBJ2-3
cdr3_nt: TGTGCCAGCAGCCTAGGACTAGTCGGTATAGATACGCAGTATTTT
cdr3_aa: CASSLGLVGIDTQYF

d_call: TRBD1
clone_size: NA
v_call: TRBV6-1
j_call: TRBJ1-2
cdr3_nt: TGTGCCAGCAGTGACGACAGGGTGTTTTACTATGGCTACACCTTC
cdr3_aa: CASSDDRVFYYGYTF

d_call: TRBD2
clone_size: NA
v_call: TRBV6-1
j_call: TRBJ2-7
cdr3_nt: TGTGCCAGCAGCGACGAGCGGGAGCCGCCCTACGAGCAGTACTTC
cdr3_aa: CASSDEREPPYEQYF

d_call: TRBD2
clone_size: few
v_call: TRBV18
j_call: TRBJ2-7
cdr3_nt: TGTGCCAGCTCCCGGACTAGCAGTGATCACGAGCAGTACTTC
cdr3_aa: CASSRTSSDHEQYF

d_call: NA
clone_size: NA
v_call: TRBV6-6
j_call: TRBJ1-2
cdr3_nt: TGTGCCAGCAGTCCGTGGAGGAGTGGGTATGGCTACACCTTC
cdr3_aa: CASSPWRSGYGYTF

d_call: TRBD1
clone_size: NA
v_call: TRBV29-1
j_call: TRBJ2-1
cdr3_nt: TGCAGCGGGCTGGGGACAGGGGAGAAGTACAATGAGCAGTTCTTC
cdr3_aa: CSGLGTGEKYNEQFF

d_call: NA
clone_size: few
v_call: TRBV7-2
j_call: TRBJ2-3
cdr3_nt: TGTGCCAGCAGCTTATTTGCGTCTCTTGATACGCAGTATTTT
cdr3_aa: CASSLFASLDTQYF

d_call: TRBD1
clone_size: few
v_call: TRBV28
j_call: TRBJ2-2
cdr3_nt: TGTGCCAGCCGAACCCGACAGGGGGCGCTCACCGGGGAGCTGTTTTTT
cdr3_aa: CASRTRQGALTGELFF

d_call: TRBD2
clone_size: NA
v_call: TRBV25-1
j_call: TRBJ2-5
cdr3_nt: TGTGCCAGCAGTGAATTTGGAGCGGGAGGAAGGATGGAGACCCAGTACTTC
cdr3_aa: CASSEFGAGGRMETQYF

d_call: TRBD1
clone_size: few
v_call: TRBV7-2
j_call: TRBJ1-6
cdr3_nt: TGTGCCAGCAGCTTACGCTACGGCCCAGGGGGTTCACCCCTCCACTTT
cdr3_aa: CASSLRYGPGGSPLHF

d_call: TRBD2
clone_size: NA
v_call: TRBV14
j_call: TRBJ2-7
cdr3_nt: TGTGCCAGCAGCCCGACGGGGGGATACCCCTACGAGCAGTACTTC
cdr3_aa: CASSPTGGYPYEQYF

d_call: TRBD2
clone_size: NA
v_call: TRBV7-2
j_call: TRBJ2-1
cdr3_nt: TGTGCCAGCAGCTTCGGCGGGGGGGCCGCCGGTGAGCAGTTCTTC
cdr3_aa: CASSFGGGAAGEQFF

d_call: TRBD2
clone_size: NA
v_call: TRBV11-2
j_call: TRBJ2-5
cdr3_nt: TGTGCCAGCAGCTTAGCCCCTAGCGGATACCAAGAGACCCAGTACTTC
cdr3_aa: CASSLAPSGYQETQYF

d_call: NA
clone_size: NA
v_call: TRBV5-1
j_call: TRBJ2-7
cdr3_nt: TGCGCCAGCAGCTTGGATCTCAGTAACTACGAGCAGTACTTC
cdr3_aa: CASSLDLSNYEQYF

d_call: TRBD2
clone_size: NA
v_call: TRBV6-1
j_call: TRBJ2-1
cdr3_nt: TGTGCCAGCAGTGACAGGGACTATCGATGGGATGAGCAGTTCTTC
cdr3_aa: CASSDRDYRWDEQFF

d_call: NA
clone_size: few
v_call: TRBV6-5
j_call: TRBJ2-2
cdr3_nt: TGTGCCAGCAGTTACTCGACTAGGGGTGCCGGGGAGCTGTTTTTT
cdr3_aa: CASSYSTRGAGELFF

d_call: TRBD1
clone_size: NA
v_call: TRBV25-1
j_call: TRBJ1-1
cdr3_nt: TGTGCCAGCAGTGAATTAGCGGGGGGACAGATTGAAGCTTTCTTT
cdr3_aa: CASSELAGGQIEAFF

d_call: NA
clone_size: NA
v_call: TRBV2
j_call: TRBJ2-1
cdr3_nt: TGTGCCAGCACGGAGTACAATGAGCAGTTCTTC
cdr3_aa: CASTEYNEQFF

d_call: NA
clone_size: few
v_call: TRBV6-5
j_call: TRBJ1-3
cdr3_nt: TGTGCCAGCAGCCAGACATACTCTGGAAACACCATATATTTT
cdr3_aa: CASSQTYSGNTIYF

d_call: TRBD2
clone_size: NA
v_call: TRBV7-2
j_call: TRBJ2-3
cdr3_nt: TGTGCCAGCAGCTTTGAGCGGGGGGTAGATACGCAGTATTTT
cdr3_aa: CASSFERGVDTQYF

d_call: TRBD1
clone_size: few
v_call: TRBV5-1
j_call: TRBJ2-6
cdr3_nt: TGCGCCAGCAGCGCCCGGGACAGGGGTTTTTCTGGGGCCAACGTCCTGACTTTC
cdr3_aa: CASSARDRGFSGANVLTF

d_call: NA
clone_size: NA
v_call: TRBV5-5
j_call: TRBJ2-5
cdr3_nt: TGTGCCAGCAGCTTAAGACCTTGGGGGGGCGCAGGATTAGAGACCCAGTACTTC
cdr3_aa: CASSLRPWGGAGLETQYF

d_call: NA
clone_size: medium-sized
v_call: TRBV4-3
j_call: TRBJ1-3
cdr3_nt: TGCGCCAGCAGCCAAGATGACAGGCCACAAGTGGCCATATATTTT
cdr3_aa: CASSQDDRPQVAIYF

d_call: NA
clone_size: NA
v_call: TRBV11-2
j_call: TRBJ2-1
cdr3_nt: TGTGCCAGCAGCGGAACAGGTGGCTCCTACAATGAGCAGTTCTTC
cdr3_aa: CASSGTGGSYNEQFF